These T cell receptor beta chains were read from a single sample in a study of Ad26.COV2.S vaccination and SARS-CoV-2 variants. The repertoire was sequenced with immunoSEQ multiplex PCR; TCRdb's copy has only in-frame clones and lacks some. The sample carries around 420,000 clones, 88% recorded once. Here the sequenced sample was peripheral blood, taken in a trial of Ad26.COV2.S vaccine versus placebo. These receptors were obtained from a person between 18 and 60 years old who received the Ad26.COV2.S COVID-19 vaccine or a placebo. CDR3s include the opening cysteine and the closing phenylalanine or tryptophan. The D gene is left open where the match is weak. Some rows mark clone size as missing; the rest say once, few, many or name a class of expanded clone.

V	J	D	size	CDR3	DNA
TRBV11-2	TRBJ1-2	NA	NA	CASSFPGASGYGYTF	TGTGCCAGCAGCTTTCCAGGGGCGAGTGGCTATGGCTACACCTTC
TRBV19	TRBJ1-1	TRBD1	NA	CASRIGDRARAEAFF	TGTGCCAGTAGGATCGGGGACAGGGCTCGAGCTGAAGCTTTCTTT
TRBV7-9	TRBJ1-1	NA	NA	CASSFQNTEAFF	TGTGCCAGCAGCTTCCAGAACACTGAAGCTTTCTTT
TRBV5-1	TRBJ1-2	TRBD1	NA	CASSLGDRYYGYTF	TGCGCCAGCAGCTTGGGGGACAGATACTATGGCTACACCTTC
TRBV7-2	TRBJ1-1	NA	NA	CASSLARGAEAFF	TGTGCCAGCAGCTTAGCGCGGGGGGCTGAAGCTTTCTTT
TRBV2	TRBJ1-2	NA	NA	CASSAGSPYGYTF	TGTGCCAGCAGTGCAGGCAGTCCTTATGGCTACACCTTC
TRBV12-3/TRBV12-4	TRBJ1-2	NA	few	CASSARPGYGYTF	TGTGCCAGCAGCGCCCGACCTGGTTATGGCTACACCTTC
TRBV7-9	TRBJ1-1	NA	NA	CASSLFTGRSQNTEAFF	TGTGCCAGCAGCTTATTTACGGGTCGATCCCAGAACACTGAAGCTTTCTTT
TRBV5-1	TRBJ2-7	TRBD2	NA	CASSWGGSGGTPYEQYF	TGCGCCAGCAGCTGGGGTGGGAGCGGGGGGACTCCCTACGAGCAGTACTTC
TRBV7-2	TRBJ1-5	TRBD1	NA	CASSLRTGVNQPQHF	TGTGCCAGCAGCTTACGGACAGGGGTGAACCAGCCCCAGCATTTT
TRBV10-1	TRBJ2-2	NA	once	CASSDGLQGGEPGELFF	TGCGCCAGCAGTGATGGCCTGCAGGGTGGGGAGCCCGGGGAGCTGTTTTTT
TRBV5-4	TRBJ2-3	TRBD1	NA	CASSFRTGMEDTQYF	TGTGCCAGCAGCTTCCGGACAGGGATGGAGGATACGCAGTATTTT
TRBV6-9	TRBJ2-1	TRBD2	NA	CASRNTSGDRNEQFF	TGTGCCAGCAGGAACACTAGCGGGGATCGCAATGAGCAGTTCTTC
TRBV5-8	TRBJ1-6	NA	NA	CASREPGLQSPLHF	TGTGCCAGCAGAGAACCGGGGTTACAGTCACCCCTCCACTTT
TRBV18	TRBJ2-1	NA	NA	CASSGENEQFF	TGTGCCAGCTCAGGTGAAAATGAGCAGTTCTTC
TRBV9	TRBJ2-5	NA	once	CASSVGGWETQYF	TGTGCCAGCAGCGTAGGGGGATGGGAGACCCAGTACTTC
TRBV6-2/TRBV6-3	TRBJ1-2	NA	NA	CASSYPLDRSGYTF	TGTGCCAGCAGTTACCCTCTTGACAGGTCTGGCTACACCTTC
TRBV19	TRBJ2-6	TRBD1	NA	CASSIGTGSWAGANVLTF	TGTGCCAGTAGTATCGGGACAGGGTCATGGGCTGGGGCCAACGTCCTGACTTTC
TRBV4-3	TRBJ2-1	NA	NA	CASSPDLSPGLTYNEQFF	TGCGCCAGCAGCCCAGACCTTTCCCCAGGACTAACCTACAATGAGCAGTTCTTC
TRBV7-2	TRBJ2-7	TRBD2	NA	CASSPGTSGTNEQYF	TGTGCCAGCAGCCCCGGGACTAGCGGTACGAACGAGCAGTACTTC
TRBV29-1	TRBJ2-2	TRBD2	NA	CSVEVAGTGELFF	TGCAGCGTTGAGGTAGCGGGGACCGGGGAGCTGTTTTTT
TRBV11-2	TRBJ1-2	NA	NA	CASSPTANYGYTF	TGTGCCAGCAGCCCTACGGCTAACTATGGCTACACCTTC
TRBV3-1/TRBV3-2	TRBJ2-5	NA	NA	CASSQDWAGETQYF	TGTGCCAGCAGCCAAGATTGGGCGGGGGAGACCCAGTACTTC
TRBV30	TRBJ2-7	NA	NA	CAWSAAPWGSLSSYEQYF	TGTGCCTGGAGTGCTGCCCCTTGGGGGAGCTTGAGCTCCTACGAGCAGTACTTC
TRBV14	TRBJ2-7	TRBD1	NA	CASSQRGGRSRDRGYEQYF	TGTGCCAGCAGCCAAAGGGGGGGTCGGTCCCGGGACAGGGGTTACGAGCAGTACTTC
TRBV29-1	TRBJ1-1	NA	NA	CSVQQMGGFGANTEAFF	TGCAGCGTACAACAGATGGGGGGTTTCGGGGCGAACACTGAAGCTTTCTTT
TRBV21-1	TRBJ2-5	NA	NA	CASTRSREQETQYF	TGTGCCAGCACCCGGTCCAGGGAACAAGAGACCCAGTACTTC
TRBV25-1	TRBJ1-4	NA	NA	CASSDRAGDEKLFF	TGTGCCAGCAGTGACAGGGCAGGGGACGAAAAACTGTTTTTT
TRBV23-1	TRBJ2-7	NA	NA	CASGRDFEQYF	TGCGCCAGCGGAAGGGATTTCGAGCAGTACTTC
TRBV27	TRBJ2-5	NA	once	CASSSSGTLQETQYF	TGTGCCAGCAGTTCGAGTGGAACCCTACAAGAGACCCAGTACTTC
TRBV7-9	TRBJ2-1	TRBD2	few	CASSLLAGGNEQFF	TGTGCCAGCAGCTTATTAGCGGGGGGAAATGAGCAGTTCTTC
TRBV5-1	TRBJ2-6	NA	NA	CASSAGDFTGANVLTF	TGCGCCAGCAGCGCTGGCGATTTCACTGGGGCCAACGTCCTGACTTTC
TRBV7-2	TRBJ2-2	NA	few	CASSQYQGSTGELFF	TGTGCCAGCAGCCAGTATCAGGGAAGCACCGGGGAGCTGTTTTTT
TRBV4-3	TRBJ2-1	TRBD2	NA	CASSQSGLAGPYNEQFF	TGCGCCAGCAGCCAATCCGGACTAGCGGGACCCTACAATGAGCAGTTCTTC
TRBV6-1	TRBJ1-3	NA	NA	CASSVPPGTQPGNTIYF	TGTGCCAGCAGTGTACCCCCCGGGACACAGCCTGGAAACACCATATATTTT
TRBV6-1	TRBJ1-2	NA	NA	CASSEARGNYGYTF	TGTGCCAGCAGTGAAGCCCGCGGGAACTATGGCTACACCTTC
TRBV4-3	TRBJ1-5	TRBD1	NA	CASSQDHWTGDNQPQHF	TGCGCCAGCAGCCAAGATCACTGGACAGGGGACAATCAGCCCCAGCATTTT
TRBV7-8	TRBJ2-7	NA	NA	CASSLSGGYEQYF	TGTGCCAGCAGCTTAAGCGGTGGCTACGAGCAGTACTTC
TRBV7-2	TRBJ2-7	NA	NA	CASSLRGGLGEQYF	TGTGCCAGCAGCTTAAGGGGGGGCCTGGGCGAGCAGTACTTC
TRBV4-1	TRBJ2-3	TRBD2	NA	CATKPSAGGTDTQYF	TGCGCCACTAAGCCCTCTGCGGGGGGCACAGATACGCAGTATTTT
TRBV6-5	TRBJ1-1	TRBD1	NA	CATHRGDTEAFF	TGTGCCACCCACAGGGGGGACACTGAAGCTTTCTTT
TRBV6-5	TRBJ1-6	NA	NA	CASSWINSPLHF	TGTGCCAGCAGTTGGATTAATTCACCCCTCCACTTT
TRBV4-2	TRBJ2-3	TRBD2	NA	CASSQVTSGGSSTDTQYF	TGTGCCAGCAGCCAAGTAACTAGCGGGGGGTCTAGCACAGATACGCAGTATTTT
TRBV4-3	TRBJ1-2	NA	NA	CASSQDKGEGGYGYTF	TGCGCCAGCAGCCAAGATAAAGGGGAAGGCGGCTATGGCTACACCTTC
TRBV12-3/TRBV12-4	TRBJ2-5	NA	NA	CASSSLQRETQYF	TGTGCCAGCAGTTCCCTCCAAAGGGAGACCCAGTACTTC
TRBV19	TRBJ1-4	TRBD1	NA	CASSMSRQGNEKLFF	TGTGCCAGTAGTATGTCCAGACAGGGCAATGAAAAACTGTTTTTT
TRBV7-2	TRBJ2-3	TRBD1	NA	CASSSTAGGTQYF	TGTGCCAGCAGCTCAACGGCAGGGGGTACGCAGTATTTT
TRBV4-3	TRBJ2-1	NA	NA	CASSQDRSRLRNEQFF	TGCGCCAGCAGCCAAGATCGTTCTAGATTGAGGAATGAGCAGTTCTTC
TRBV24-1	TRBJ2-1	NA	NA	CATSDQDSFAQFF	TGTGCCACCAGTGACCAGGACAGCTTTGCGCAGTTCTTC
TRBV5-4	TRBJ2-1	TRBD1	NA	CASSLTTGGVGYEQFF	TGTGCCAGCAGCTTGACCACAGGGGGCGTTGGTTATGAGCAGTTCTTC
TRBV28	TRBJ1-6	NA	NA	CASRLTGYSYNSPLHF	TGTGCCAGCAGGTTGACAGGATACTCCTATAATTCACCCCTCCACTTT
TRBV6-2/TRBV6-3	TRBJ2-1	NA	NA	CASSPSGPKMLYNEQFF	TGTGCCAGCAGTCCGTCCGGGCCTAAGATGCTATACAATGAGCAGTTCTTC
TRBV7-8	TRBJ1-6	TRBD1	NA	CASSYRDRANSPLHF	TGTGCCAGCAGTTACCGGGACAGGGCGAATTCACCCCTCCACTTT
TRBV10-1	TRBJ2-2	TRBD1	once	CASRGSGELFF	TGCGCAAGCAGGGGGTCCGGGGAGCTGTTTTTT